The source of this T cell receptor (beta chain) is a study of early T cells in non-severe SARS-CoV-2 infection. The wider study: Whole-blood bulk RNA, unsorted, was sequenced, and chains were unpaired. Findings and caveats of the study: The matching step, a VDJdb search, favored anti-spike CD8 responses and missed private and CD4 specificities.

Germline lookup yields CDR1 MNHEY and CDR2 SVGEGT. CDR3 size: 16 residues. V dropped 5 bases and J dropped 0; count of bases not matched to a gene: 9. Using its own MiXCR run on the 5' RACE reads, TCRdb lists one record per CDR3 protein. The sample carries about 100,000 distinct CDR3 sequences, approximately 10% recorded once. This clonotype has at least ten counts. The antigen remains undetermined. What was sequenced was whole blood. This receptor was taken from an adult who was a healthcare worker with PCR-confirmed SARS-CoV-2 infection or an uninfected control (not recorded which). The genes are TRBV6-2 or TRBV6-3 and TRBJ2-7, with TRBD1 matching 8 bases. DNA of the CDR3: TGTGCCAGCAGTCTCCGGGACAGGAAAAGCTCCTACGAGCAGTACTTC. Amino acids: CASSLRDRKSSYEQYF.